The 5 T cell receptor beta chains below come from one sample, sequenced in a study of beta chain bispecific antibodies for T cell cancers. Study-wide results and limits: The leukemia cells, rather than normal T cells, gave most of the targeted TRBV signal.

TCRdb processed the 5' RACE reads anew with MiXCR; each CDR3 protein has one entry. The sample includes 15,000 to 20,000 distinct CDR3 sequences, 2.1% of them seen just once. Antigens of these TCRs are unknown. Either OKT3 anti-CD3 antibody or CD3/CD28 beads expanded T cells from blood mononuclear cells over 3 days. Sequencing was performed on healthy donor T cells cultured with leukemia cells. The receptors derive from a human donor in good health. Some clones in this sample may be carry-over from other donors' samples.

This clonotype was seen ten or more times. The V call is TRBV6-1, the J call TRBJ2-7; possible D gene TRBD1, 6 bases. Germline CDR1 reads MNHNS; CDR2 reads SASEGT. The CDR3 totals 13 residues. Deletions cut 10 bases from V and 2 bases from J, with 15 bases between. CDR3 protein: CAIEDSVTYEQYF. CDR3 DNA sequence: TGTGCCATCGAGGACAGCGTGACCTACGAGCAGTACTTC.

This clonotype was detected many times. The chain couples TRBV29-1 to TRBJ2-1; possibly TRBD1 or TRBD2 for D (5 bases each). The CDR3 is 12 residues long. Deletions cut 4 bases from V and 8 bases from J, with 12 bases between. The germline gives CDR1 SQVTM, CDR2 ANQGSEA. The CDR3 DNA is TGCAGCGTTGGGATCGGGGACGATGAGCAGTTCTTC. Translating it yields CSVGIGDDEQFF.

This clonotype was detected many times. The rearrangement joins TRBV3-1 to TRBJ2-5; unclear D gene. Trimming took 1 base from V and 3 from J, leaving 12 bases between them. Per germline, CDR1 LGHDT and CDR2 YNNKEL (reference sequence). The CDR3 covers 15 residues. The CDR3 reads CASSQVTPSEETQYF. CDR3 coding DNA: TGTGCCAGCAGCCAAGTAACACCCTCCGAAGAGACCCAGTACTTC.

In its sample, this clonotype was seen many times. V usage is TRBV5-6 and J usage is TRBJ2-7; D is perhaps TRBD2 (5 bases). The CDR3 has 11 residues. V was shortened by 7 bases and J by 6 bases, with 11 bases between the two germline ends. CDR1 and CDR2 from the germline V gene are SGHDT and YYEEEE. The CDR3 region is CASEGSREQYF. The CDR3 DNA sequence: TGTGCCAGCGAAGGGAGCCGCGAGCAGTACTTC.

Ten or more counts support this clonotype. This sequence joins TRBV3-1 and TRBJ2-2; TRBD1 might be the D (7 bases). Trimming stripped 6 bases from V and 4 bases from J, with 15 bases between. Per germline, CDR1 LGHDT and CDR2 YNNKEL (reference sequence). The CDR3 loop spans 15 amino acids. Written as DNA, the CDR3 is TGTGCCAGCAGTCCCCAGGGGGGCGGCACCGGGGAGCTGTTTTTT. Amino acids: CASSPQGGGTGELFF.